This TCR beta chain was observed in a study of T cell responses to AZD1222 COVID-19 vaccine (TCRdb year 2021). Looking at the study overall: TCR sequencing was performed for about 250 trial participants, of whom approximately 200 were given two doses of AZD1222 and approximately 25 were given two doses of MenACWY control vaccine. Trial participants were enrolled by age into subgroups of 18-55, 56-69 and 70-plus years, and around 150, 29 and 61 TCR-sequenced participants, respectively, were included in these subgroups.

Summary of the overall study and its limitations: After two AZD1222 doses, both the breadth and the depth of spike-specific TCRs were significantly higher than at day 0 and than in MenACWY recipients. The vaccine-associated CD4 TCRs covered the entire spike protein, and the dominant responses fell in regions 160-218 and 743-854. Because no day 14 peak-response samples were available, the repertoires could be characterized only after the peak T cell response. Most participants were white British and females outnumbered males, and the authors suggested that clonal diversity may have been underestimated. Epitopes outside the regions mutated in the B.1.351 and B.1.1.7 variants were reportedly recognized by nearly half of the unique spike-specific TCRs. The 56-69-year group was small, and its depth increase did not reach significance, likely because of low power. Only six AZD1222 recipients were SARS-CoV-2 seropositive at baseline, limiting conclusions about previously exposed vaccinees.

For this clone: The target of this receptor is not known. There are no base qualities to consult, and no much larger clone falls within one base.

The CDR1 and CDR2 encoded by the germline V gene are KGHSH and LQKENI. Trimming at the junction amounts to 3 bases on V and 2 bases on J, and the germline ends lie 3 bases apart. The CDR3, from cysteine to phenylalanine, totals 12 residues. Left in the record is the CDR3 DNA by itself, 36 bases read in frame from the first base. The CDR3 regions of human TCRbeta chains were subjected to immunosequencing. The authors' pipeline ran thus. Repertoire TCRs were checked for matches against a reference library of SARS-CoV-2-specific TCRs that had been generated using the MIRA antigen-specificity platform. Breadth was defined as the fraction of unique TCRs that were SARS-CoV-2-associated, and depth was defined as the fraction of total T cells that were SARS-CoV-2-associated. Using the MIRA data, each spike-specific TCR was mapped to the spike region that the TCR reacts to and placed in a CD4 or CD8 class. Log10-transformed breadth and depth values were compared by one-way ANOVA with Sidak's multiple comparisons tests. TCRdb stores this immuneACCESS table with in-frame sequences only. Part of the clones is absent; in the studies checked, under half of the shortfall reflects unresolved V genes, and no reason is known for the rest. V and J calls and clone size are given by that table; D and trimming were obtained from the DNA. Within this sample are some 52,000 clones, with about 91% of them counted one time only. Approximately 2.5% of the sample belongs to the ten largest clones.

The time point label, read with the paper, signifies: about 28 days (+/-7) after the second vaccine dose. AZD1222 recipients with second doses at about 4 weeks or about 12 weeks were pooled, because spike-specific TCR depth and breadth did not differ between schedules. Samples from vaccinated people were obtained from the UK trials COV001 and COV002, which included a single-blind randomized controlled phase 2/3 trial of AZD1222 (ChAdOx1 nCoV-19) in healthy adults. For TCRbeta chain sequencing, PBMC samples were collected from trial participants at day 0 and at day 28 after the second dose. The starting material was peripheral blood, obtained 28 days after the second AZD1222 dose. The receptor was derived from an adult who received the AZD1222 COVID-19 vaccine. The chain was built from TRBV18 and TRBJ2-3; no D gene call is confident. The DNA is TGTGCCAGCTCACCCTCCACAGATACGCAGTATTTT. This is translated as CASSPSTDTQYF. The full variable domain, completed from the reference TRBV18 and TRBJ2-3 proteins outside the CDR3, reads NAGVMQNPRHLVRRRGQEARLRCSPMKGHSHVYWYRQLPEEGLKFMVYLQKENIIDESGMPKERFSAEFPKEGPSILRIQQVVRGDSAAYFCASSPSTDTQYFGPGTRLTVL.